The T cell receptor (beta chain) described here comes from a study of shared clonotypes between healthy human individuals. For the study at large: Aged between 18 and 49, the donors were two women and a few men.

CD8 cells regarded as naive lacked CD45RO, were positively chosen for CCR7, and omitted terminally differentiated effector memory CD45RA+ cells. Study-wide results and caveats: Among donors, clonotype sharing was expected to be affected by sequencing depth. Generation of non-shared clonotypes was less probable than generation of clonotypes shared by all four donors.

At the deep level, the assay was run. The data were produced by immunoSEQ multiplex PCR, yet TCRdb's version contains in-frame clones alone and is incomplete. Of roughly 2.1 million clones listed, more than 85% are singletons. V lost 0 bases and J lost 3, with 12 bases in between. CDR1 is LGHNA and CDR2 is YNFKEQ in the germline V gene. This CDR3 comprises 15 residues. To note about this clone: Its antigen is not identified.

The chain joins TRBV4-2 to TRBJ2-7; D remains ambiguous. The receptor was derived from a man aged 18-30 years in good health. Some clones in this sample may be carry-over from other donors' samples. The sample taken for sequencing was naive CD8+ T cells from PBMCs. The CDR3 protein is CASSQESSPHYEQYF. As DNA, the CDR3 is TGTGCCAGCAGCCAAGAATCGAGTCCCCACTACGAGCAGTACTTC.